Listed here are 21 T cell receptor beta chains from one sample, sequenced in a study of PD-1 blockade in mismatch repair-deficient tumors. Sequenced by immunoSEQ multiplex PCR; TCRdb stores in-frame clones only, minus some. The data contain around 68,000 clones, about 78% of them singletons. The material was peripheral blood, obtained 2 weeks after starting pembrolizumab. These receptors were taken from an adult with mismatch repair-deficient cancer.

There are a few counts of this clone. The DNA of the CDR3 is TGTGCCAGCGACCTCTCTGGGGGCGCTTACGAGCAGTACTTC. It encodes CASDLSGGAYEQYF. The rearrangement joins TRBV21-1 to TRBJ2-7; TRBD1 was called by the table and not checked on the DNA. TRBV21-1 is annotated as a pseudogene. This CDR3 is 14 amino acids long.

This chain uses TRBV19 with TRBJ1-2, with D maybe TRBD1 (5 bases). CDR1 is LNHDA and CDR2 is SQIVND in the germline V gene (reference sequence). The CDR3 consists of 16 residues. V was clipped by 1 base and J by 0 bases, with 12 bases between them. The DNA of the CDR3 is TGTGCCAGTAGTATAGGTCCGGACAATACTAACTATGGCTACACCTTC. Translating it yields CASSIGPDNTNYGYTF. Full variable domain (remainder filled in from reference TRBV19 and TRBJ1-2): DGGITQSPKYLFRKEGQNVTLSCEQNLNHDAMYWYRQDPGQGLRLIYYSQIVNDFQKGDIAEGYSVSREKKESFPLTVTSAQKNPTAFYLCASSIGPDNTNYGYTFGSGTRLTVV.

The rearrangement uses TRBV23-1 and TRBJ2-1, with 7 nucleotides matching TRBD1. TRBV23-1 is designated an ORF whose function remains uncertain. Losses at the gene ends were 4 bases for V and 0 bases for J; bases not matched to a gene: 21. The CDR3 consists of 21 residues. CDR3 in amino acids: CASSRARTGLELVYSYNEQFF. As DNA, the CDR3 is TGCGCCAGCAGTCGAGCAAGGACAGGTCTTGAGTTAGTCTACTCCTACAATGAGCAGTTCTTC.

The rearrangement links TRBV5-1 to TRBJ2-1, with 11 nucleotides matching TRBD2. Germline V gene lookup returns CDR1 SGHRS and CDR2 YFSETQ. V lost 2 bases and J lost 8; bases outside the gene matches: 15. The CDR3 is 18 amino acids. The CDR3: CASSFLPVAGGSVDEQFF. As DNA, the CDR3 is TGCGCCAGCAGCTTCCTCCCGGTAGCGGGAGGGTCGGTGGATGAGCAGTTCTTC.

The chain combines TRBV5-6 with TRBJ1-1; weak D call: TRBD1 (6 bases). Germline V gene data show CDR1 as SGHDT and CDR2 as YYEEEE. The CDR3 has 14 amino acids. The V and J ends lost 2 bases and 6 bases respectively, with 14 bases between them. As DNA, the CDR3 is TGTGCCAGCAGCTTTAGACAGGCACGGCCTGAAGCTTTCTTT. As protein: CASSFRQARPEAFF.

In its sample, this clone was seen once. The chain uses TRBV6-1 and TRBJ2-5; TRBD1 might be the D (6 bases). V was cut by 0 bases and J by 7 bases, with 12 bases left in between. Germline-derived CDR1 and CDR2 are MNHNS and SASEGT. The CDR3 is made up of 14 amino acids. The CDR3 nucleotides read TGTGCCAGCAGTGAAGCGGGGGCGCGGGTGACCCAGTACTTC. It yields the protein CASSEAGARVTQYF.

CDR3 nucleotides: TGTGCCAGCAGCGCGACTAGCGGAAACTACAATGAGCAGTTCTTC. Translation: CASSATSGNYNEQFF. This sequence joins TRBV9 and TRBJ2-1, with TRBD2 identical over 9 bases. Germline loops: CDR1 SGDLS, CDR2 YYNGEE. With V trimmed by 3 bases and J by 3 bases, 4 bases remained unmatched. CDR3 length equals 15 residues.

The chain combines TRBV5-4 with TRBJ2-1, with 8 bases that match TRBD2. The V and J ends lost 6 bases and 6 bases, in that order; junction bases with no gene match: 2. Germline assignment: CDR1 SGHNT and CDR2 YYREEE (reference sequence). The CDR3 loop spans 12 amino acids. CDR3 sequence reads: CASNSGTNEQFF. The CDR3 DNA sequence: TGTGCCAGCAATAGCGGGACCAATGAGCAGTTCTTC.

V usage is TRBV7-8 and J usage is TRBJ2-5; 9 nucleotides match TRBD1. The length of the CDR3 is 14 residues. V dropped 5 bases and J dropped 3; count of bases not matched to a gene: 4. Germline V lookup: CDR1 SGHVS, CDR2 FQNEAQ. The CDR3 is CASSTGQGKETQYF. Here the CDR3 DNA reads TGTGCCAGCAGCACGGGACAGGGAAAAGAGACCCAGTACTTC.

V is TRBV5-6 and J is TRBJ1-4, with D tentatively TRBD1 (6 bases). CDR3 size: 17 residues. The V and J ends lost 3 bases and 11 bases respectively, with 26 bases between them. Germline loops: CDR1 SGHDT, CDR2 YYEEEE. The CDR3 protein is CASSSSSRDMGRGKLFF. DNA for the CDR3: TGTGCCAGCAGCTCCTCCTCCCGGGACATGGGGAGAGGGAAACTGTTTTTT.

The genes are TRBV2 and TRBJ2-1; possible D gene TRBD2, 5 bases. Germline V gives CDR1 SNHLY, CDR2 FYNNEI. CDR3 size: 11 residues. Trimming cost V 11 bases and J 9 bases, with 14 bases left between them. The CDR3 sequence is CAGTERGEQFF. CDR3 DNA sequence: TGTGCCGGAACGGAACGGGGTGAGCAGTTCTTC.

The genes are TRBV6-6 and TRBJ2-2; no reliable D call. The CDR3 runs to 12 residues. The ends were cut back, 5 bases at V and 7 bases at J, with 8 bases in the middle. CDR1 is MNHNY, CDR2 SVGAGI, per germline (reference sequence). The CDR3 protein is CASSLLFGELFF. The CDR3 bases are TGTGCCAGCAGTCTTCTCTTCGGGGAGCTGTTTTTT.

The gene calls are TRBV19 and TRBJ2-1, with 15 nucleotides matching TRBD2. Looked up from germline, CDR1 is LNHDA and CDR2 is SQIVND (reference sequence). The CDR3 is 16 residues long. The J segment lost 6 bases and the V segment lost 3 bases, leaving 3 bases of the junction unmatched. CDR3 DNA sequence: TGTGCCAGTAGTATCCAGGGACTAGCGGGAGGCAATGAGCAGTTCTTC. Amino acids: CASSIQGLAGGNEQFF.

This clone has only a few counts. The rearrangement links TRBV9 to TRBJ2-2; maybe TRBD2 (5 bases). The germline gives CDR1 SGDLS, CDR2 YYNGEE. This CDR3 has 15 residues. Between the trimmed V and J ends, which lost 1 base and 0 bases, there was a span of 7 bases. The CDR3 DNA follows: TGTGCCAGCAGCGTACGGGGAGCGAACACCGGGGAGCTGTTTTTT. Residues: CASSVRGANTGELFF. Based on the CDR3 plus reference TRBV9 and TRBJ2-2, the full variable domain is DSGVTQTPKHLITATGQRVTLRCSPRSGDLSVYWYQQSLDQGLQFLIQYYNGEERAKGNILERFSAQQFPDLHSELNLSSLELGDSALYFCASSVRGANTGELFFGEGSRLTVL.

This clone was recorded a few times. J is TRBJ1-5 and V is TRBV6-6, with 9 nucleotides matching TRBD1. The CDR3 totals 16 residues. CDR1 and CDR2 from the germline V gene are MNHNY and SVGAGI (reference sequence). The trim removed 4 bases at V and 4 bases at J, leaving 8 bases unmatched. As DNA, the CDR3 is TGTGCCAGCAGTTCCCGGACAGGGGAGGCAAATCAGCCCCAGCATTTT. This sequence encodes CASSSRTGEANQPQHF.

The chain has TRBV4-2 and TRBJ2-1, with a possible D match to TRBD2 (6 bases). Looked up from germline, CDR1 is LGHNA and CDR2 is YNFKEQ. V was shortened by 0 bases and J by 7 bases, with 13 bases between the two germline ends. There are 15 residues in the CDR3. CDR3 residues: CASSQEYRGWNEQFF. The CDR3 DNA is TGTGCCAGCAGCCAAGAGTATCGGGGGTGGAATGAGCAGTTCTTC.

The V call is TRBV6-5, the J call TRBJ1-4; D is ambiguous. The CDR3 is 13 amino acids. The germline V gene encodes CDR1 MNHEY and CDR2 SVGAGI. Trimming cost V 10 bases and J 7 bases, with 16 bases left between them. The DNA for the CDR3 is TGTGCCACAAAACCCCAATGGAGTGAAAAACTGTTTTTT. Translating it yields CATKPQWSEKLFF.

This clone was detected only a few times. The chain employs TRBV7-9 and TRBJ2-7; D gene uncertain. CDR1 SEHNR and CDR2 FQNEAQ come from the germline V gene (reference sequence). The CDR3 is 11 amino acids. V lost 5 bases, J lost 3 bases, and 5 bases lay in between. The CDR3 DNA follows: TGTGCCAGCAGCAATAACTACGAGCAGTACTTC. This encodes CASSNNYEQYF.

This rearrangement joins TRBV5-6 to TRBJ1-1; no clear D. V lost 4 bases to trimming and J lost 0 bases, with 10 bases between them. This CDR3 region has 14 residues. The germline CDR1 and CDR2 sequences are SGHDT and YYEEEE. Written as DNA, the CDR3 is TGTGCCAGCAGCCCGGACCCCGTGAACACTGAAGCTTTCTTT. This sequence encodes CASSPDPVNTEAFF.

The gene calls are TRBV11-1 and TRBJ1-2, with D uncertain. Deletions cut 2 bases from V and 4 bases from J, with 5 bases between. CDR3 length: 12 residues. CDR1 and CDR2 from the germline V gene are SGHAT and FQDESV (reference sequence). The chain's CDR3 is CASSLNGYGYTF. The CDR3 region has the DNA TGTGCCAGCAGCTTAAACGGCTATGGCTACACCTTC. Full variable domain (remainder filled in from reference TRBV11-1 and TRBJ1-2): EAEVAQSPRYKITEKSQAVAFWCDPISGHATLYWYRQILGQGPELLVQFQDESVVDDSQLPKDRFSAERLKGVDSTLKIQPAELGDSAMYLCASSLNGYGYTFGSGTRLTVV.

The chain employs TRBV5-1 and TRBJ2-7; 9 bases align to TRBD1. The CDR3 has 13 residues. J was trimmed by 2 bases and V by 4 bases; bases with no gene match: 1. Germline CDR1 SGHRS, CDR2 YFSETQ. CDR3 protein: CASSRTGAYEQYF. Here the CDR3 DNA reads TGCGCCAGCAGCAGGACAGGGGCCTACGAGCAGTACTTC.